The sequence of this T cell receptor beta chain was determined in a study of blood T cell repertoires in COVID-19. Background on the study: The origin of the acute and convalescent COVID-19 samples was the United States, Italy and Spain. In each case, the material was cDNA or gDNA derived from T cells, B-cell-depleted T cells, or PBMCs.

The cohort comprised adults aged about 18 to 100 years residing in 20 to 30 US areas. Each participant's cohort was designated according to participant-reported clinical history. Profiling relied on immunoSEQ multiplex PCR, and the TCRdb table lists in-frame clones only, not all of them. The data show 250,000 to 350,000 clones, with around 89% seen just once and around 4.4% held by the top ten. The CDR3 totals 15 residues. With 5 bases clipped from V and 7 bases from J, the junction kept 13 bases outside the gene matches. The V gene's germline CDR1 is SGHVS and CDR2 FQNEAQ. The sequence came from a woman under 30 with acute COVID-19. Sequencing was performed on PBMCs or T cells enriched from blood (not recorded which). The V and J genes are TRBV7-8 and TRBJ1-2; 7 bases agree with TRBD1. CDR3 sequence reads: CASSQRDSSQRGYTF. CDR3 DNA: TGTGCCAGCAGCCAGAGGGACAGCAGTCAGCGTGGCTACACCTTC.